A single sample gave rise to the 13 T cell receptor beta chains below, sequenced in a study of blood T cell repertoires in COVID-19. The assay was immunoSEQ multiplex PCR, and TCRdb's table has in-frame clones only and misses some. In the table there are 200,000 to 250,000 clones, approximately 90% of which are singletons. The sample consisted of peripheral blood. Receptors originate from a woman aged 40 to 50 with acute or convalescent COVID-19.

The J gene is TRBJ1-3, the V gene TRBV7-9, with a weak D call TRBD1 (6 bases). The V and J ends lost 7 bases and 8 bases respectively, with 24 bases between them. This CDR3 is 16 amino acids long. CDR1 SEHNR and CDR2 FQNEAQ come from the germline V gene (reference sequence). The CDR3 DNA reads as TGTGCCAGCACCCGCCGGGGGGGGCGGACGGCACACACCATATATTTT. Its protein is CASTRRGGRTAHTIYF.

The rearrangement links TRBV19 to TRBJ1-2, with a possible D match to TRBD1 (5 bases). Germline V gene data show CDR1 as LNHDA and CDR2 as SQIVND (reference sequence). The CDR3 is 11 residues long. Between the trimmed V and J ends, which lost 5 bases and 4 bases, there was a span of 5 bases. The CDR3 DNA is TGTGCCAGTAGTCAGGGCTATGGCTACACCTTC. Translation gives CASSQGYGYTF.

The chain is built from TRBV5-4 and TRBJ1-2; the D gene is possibly TRBD1 (6 bases). Trimming removed 4 bases at V and 8 bases at J, with 21 bases between. Germline CDR1 SGHNT, CDR2 YYREEE (reference sequence). The CDR3 totals 15 residues. CDR3 amino acids: CASSPAPGEVRGYTF. In nucleotides, the CDR3 is TGTGCCAGCAGCCCTGCCCCAGGGGAAGTGCGAGGCTACACCTTC. The entire variable domain, with the rest obtained from reference TRBV5-4 and TRBJ1-2, is as follows: ETGVTQSPTHLIKTRGQQVTLRCSSQSGHNTVSWYQQALGQGPQFIFQYYREEENGRGNFPPRFSGLQFPNYSSELNVNALELDDSALYLCASSPAPGEVRGYTFGSGTRLTVV.

The chain uses TRBV19 and TRBJ2-5, with TRBD2 matching over 10 bases. Germline CDR1 is LNHDA and CDR2 is SQIVND (reference sequence). CDR3 length: 17 residues. Losses at the gene ends were 6 bases for V and 0 bases for J; bases not matched to a gene: 10. CDR3 DNA: TGTGCCAGTAGCAGGACCCTAGCGGGGGCGAACCAAGAGACCCAGTACTTC. Protein sequence: CASSRTLAGANQETQYF.

The rearrangement links TRBV6-2 or TRBV6-3 to TRBJ1-1; D is unclear. Germline-derived CDR1 and CDR2 are MNHEY and SVGEGT. The V and J ends lost 4 bases and 2 bases respectively, with 11 bases between them. The CDR3 has 14 amino acids. CDR3 region: CASSFGVPNTEAFF. The DNA for the CDR3 is TGTGCCAGCAGTTTCGGGGTCCCAAACACTGAAGCTTTCTTT.

The chain combines TRBV5-1 with TRBJ1-2, with 8 nucleotides matching TRBD1. The CDR3 consists of 14 residues. V lost 4 bases and J lost 4; bases outside the gene matches: 6. CDR1 and CDR2 (germline): SGHRS, YFSETQ. The CDR3 here is CASSGTGGGYGYTF. The CDR3 coding sequence is TGCGCCAGCAGCGGAACAGGGGGTGGCTATGGCTACACCTTC.

A few counts support this clone. V gene TRBV6-2 or TRBV6-3 combines with J gene TRBJ2-3; D perhaps matches TRBD2 (7 bases). Germline V gives CDR1 MNHEY, CDR2 SVGEGT. The CDR3 is made up of 16 amino acids. Trimming stripped 1 base from V and 5 bases from J, with 16 bases between. The CDR3 DNA reads TGTGCCAGCAGTTACTTACGGGGGGCCCTCCGAGATACGCAGTATTTT. Protein sequence: CASSYLRGALRDTQYF.

The chain has TRBV13 and TRBJ1-2; possibly TRBD1 for D (5 bases). The CDR3 length is 14 residues. Germline CDR1 and CDR2: PRHDT and FYEKMQ (reference sequence). V was pared by 4 bases and J by 1 base, with 10 bases between. The CDR3 sequence is CASSSTASNYGYTF. In DNA, the CDR3 is TGTGCCAGCAGCTCGACAGCTAGTAACTATGGCTACACCTTC.

This chain connects TRBV3-1 (or the pseudogene TRBV3-2) to TRBJ1-3; 7 bases align to TRBD1. Germline V gene sequence: CDR1 LGHDT, CDR2 YNNKEL (reference sequence). The CDR3 loop spans 15 amino acids. The V segment lost 4 bases and the J segment 4 bases; nucleotides outside the gene matches: 7. The CDR3 sequence: CASSRQGFSGNTIYF. CDR3 bases: TGTGCCAGCAGCCGACAGGGTTTTTCCGGAAACACCATATATTTT.

The sample holds one count of this clone. The chain carries TRBV12-5 and TRBJ2-1; D is unresolved. The CDR3 covers 12 residues. The germline gives CDR1 LGHNT, CDR2 FRNRAP. Trimming left V 6 bases short and J 5 bases short, with 8 bases between. CDR3 coding DNA: TGTGCTAGTGGCGACTTAAACAATGAGCAGTTCTTC. It codes for CASGDLNNEQFF.

This clone appeared a single time. The V and J genes are TRBV5-1 and TRBJ2-5; the D gene is possibly TRBD1 (5 bases). Germline assignment: CDR1 SGHRS and CDR2 YFSETQ. Deletions cut 4 bases from V and 5 bases from J, with 15 bases between. CDR3 length: 14 amino acids. Written as DNA, the CDR3 is TGCGCCAGCAGCCAGGGCCGGAGTCGGGAGACCCAGTACTTC. This codes for CASSQGRSRETQYF.

V and J are TRBV27 and TRBJ2-3; 7 bases are shared with TRBD1. CDR1 and CDR2 (germline): MNHEY, SMNVEV (reference sequence). V shed 6 bases and J 6 bases; nucleotides not matched to a gene: 3. The CDR3 contains 12 residues. The CDR3 nucleotides read TGTGCCAGCAGGACAGGGTGGGATACGCAGTATTTT. It encodes CASRTGWDTQYF.

The V call is TRBV9, the J call TRBJ1-2; 9 bases fit TRBD1. The V gene end was trimmed by 4 bases and the J gene end by 6 bases; junction bases not matched to a gene: 7. This CDR3 has 14 amino acids. Per germline, CDR1 SGDLS and CDR2 YYNGEE. CDR3: CASSYTGGYNGYTF. The CDR3 nucleotides read TGTGCCAGCAGCTACACAGGGGGCTATAATGGCTACACCTTC.